This T cell receptor (beta chain) was observed in a study of CD8 T cells in ankylosing spondylitis. Libraries for TCR beta were made by quantitative 5'-RACE with molecular barcodes. TCRdb processed the 5' RACE reads anew with MiXCR; each CDR3 protein has one entry. The sample shows 180,000 or so distinct CDR3 sequences, around 10% of them seen only once. Germline-derived CDR1 and CDR2 are SGHRS and YFSETQ. The length of the CDR3 is 15 residues. V gave up 0 bases and J gave up 5 bases; unmatched junction bases: 2. Points from the study as a whole: Reports say disease-linked clones showed up significantly more in matched ankylosing spondylitis synovial fluid. Previously reported in reactive arthritis synovial fluid and blood were some of the motif variants. Ankylosing spondylitis blood appeared to carry a characteristic TCR beta motif of several highly homologous variants.

Ten or more counts support this clonotype. The antigen is unknown. This sequence was found in a male donor with ankylosing spondylitis or in good health (not recorded which). V gene TRBV5-1 combines with J gene TRBJ2-1, with 10 bases aligning to TRBD2. Sequencing was carried out using blood, either unsorted or a sorted T cell fraction (not recorded which). The DNA of the CDR3 is TGCGCCAGCAGCTTGGAACTAGCGGGACACAATGAGCAGTTCTTC. The encoded protein is CASSLELAGHNEQFF. The full variable domain, in which reference TRBV5-1 and TRBJ2-1 provide the parts outside the CDR3, is KAGVTQTPRYLIKTRGQQVTLSCSPISGHRSVSWYQQTPGQGLQFLFEYFSETQRNKGNFPGRFSGRQFSNSRSEMNVSTLELGDSALYLCASSLELAGHNEQFFGPGTRLTVL.